The 7 T cell receptor beta chains below were found in one sample sequenced in a study of OX40 agonist ivuxolimab in advanced cancers. TCRdb's table, derived via immunoSEQ multiplex PCR, lists solely in-frame clones and lacks some. The data contain tens of thousands of clones, roughly nine tenths of them seen just once; the ten biggest clones take up around 6%. The starting material was CD4+ or CD8+ T cells sorted from blood, obtained in a trial of the OX40 agonist ivuxolimab. All receptors derive from an adult with an advanced solid tumor such as melanoma, head and neck, liver or kidney cancer.

J is TRBJ1-4 and V is TRBV23-1, with D maybe TRBD1 (6 bases). TRBV23-1 is an open reading frame, and its role is uncertain. The CDR3 has 14 amino acids. V shed 6 bases and J shed 8 bases, with 16 bases lying between them. CDR3 bases: TGCGCCAGCAGCAAAGGACAGCAGGAGGAAAAACTGTTTTTT. Translating it yields CASSKGQQEEKLFF.

The J gene is TRBJ1-1, the V gene TRBV6-5; a weak D match, TRBD1 (5 bases). CDR3 size: 14 residues. V was shortened by 5 bases and J by 5 bases, with 15 bases between the two germline ends. The germline CDR1 and CDR2 sequences are MNHEY and SVGAGI. The CDR3 sequence is CASSPGGAGTEAFF. The CDR3 nucleotides read TGTGCCAGCAGTCCTGGAGGGGCGGGAACTGAAGCTTTCTTT.

The rearrangement joins TRBV18 to TRBJ1-1; D is uncertain. This CDR3 spans 13 amino acids. Germline V gene lookup returns CDR1 KGHSH and CDR2 LQKENI. Trimming removed 3 bases at V and 3 bases at J, with 8 bases between. The CDR3 region is CASSPTEYTEAFF. CDR3 DNA: TGTGCCAGCTCACCCACGGAGTACACTGAAGCTTTCTTT.

The J gene is TRBJ2-3, the V gene TRBV27, with 8 bases that match TRBD2. V gave up 5 bases and J gave up 3 bases; unmatched junction bases: 13. The CDR3 is 17 amino acids. Germline V gives CDR1 MNHEY, CDR2 SMNVEV (reference sequence). The CDR3 DNA reads as TGTGCCAGCAGTGTTAGTTCGGGACTAGTGATTACAGATACGCAGTATTTT. Protein sequence: CASSVSSGLVITDTQYF.

Sample share makes this clone medium-sized (0.01 to 0.1%). The genes are TRBV29-1 and TRBJ1-2; D remains ambiguous. This CDR3 contains 15 residues. Germline V gene data show CDR1 as SQVTM and CDR2 as ANQGSEA. V shed 7 bases and J shed 3 bases, with 21 bases lying between them. CDR3 residues: CSASIGGGRYYGYTF. As DNA, the CDR3 is TGCAGCGCATCTATAGGAGGAGGGCGGTACTATGGCTACACCTTC.

The V call is TRBV29-1, the J call TRBJ2-3; 16 nucleotides match TRBD2. With 3 bases clipped from V and 3 bases from J, the junction kept 3 bases outside the gene matches. The CDR3 is 16 amino acids. From germline, CDR1 is SQVTM and CDR2 ANQGSEA. The CDR3: CSVEGLAGGPTDTQYF. The DNA of the CDR3 is TGCAGCGTTGAGGGACTAGCGGGAGGGCCAACAGATACGCAGTATTTT.

The V gene is TRBV11-1, the J gene TRBJ2-3, with 9 bases aligning to TRBD1. The CDR3 consists of 14 residues. Unmatched junction bases numbered 4, after V lost 0 bases and J lost 9 bases. The V gene's germline CDR1 is SGHAT and CDR2 FQDESV (reference sequence). CDR3 protein: CASSLAGTGITQYF. Here the CDR3 DNA reads TGTGCCAGCAGCTTAGCCGGGACAGGGATCACGCAGTATTTT.